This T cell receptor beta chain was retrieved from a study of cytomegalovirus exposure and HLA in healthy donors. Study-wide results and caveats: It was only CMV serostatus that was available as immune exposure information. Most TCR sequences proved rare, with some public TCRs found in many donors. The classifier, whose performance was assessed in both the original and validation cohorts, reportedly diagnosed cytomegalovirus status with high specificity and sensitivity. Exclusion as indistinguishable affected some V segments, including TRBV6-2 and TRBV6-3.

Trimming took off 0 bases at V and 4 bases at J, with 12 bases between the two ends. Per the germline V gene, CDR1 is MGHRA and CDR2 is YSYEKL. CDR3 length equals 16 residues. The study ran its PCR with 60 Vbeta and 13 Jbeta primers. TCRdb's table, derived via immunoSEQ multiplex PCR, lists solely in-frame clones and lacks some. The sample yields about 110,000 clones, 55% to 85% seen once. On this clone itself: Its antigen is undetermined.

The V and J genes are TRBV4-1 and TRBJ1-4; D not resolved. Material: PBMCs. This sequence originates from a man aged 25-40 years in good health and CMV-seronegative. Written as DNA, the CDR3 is TGCGCCAGCAGCCAAGAGGGAGGACGGGTTAATGAAAAACTGTTTTTT. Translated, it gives CASSQEGGRVNEKLFF.